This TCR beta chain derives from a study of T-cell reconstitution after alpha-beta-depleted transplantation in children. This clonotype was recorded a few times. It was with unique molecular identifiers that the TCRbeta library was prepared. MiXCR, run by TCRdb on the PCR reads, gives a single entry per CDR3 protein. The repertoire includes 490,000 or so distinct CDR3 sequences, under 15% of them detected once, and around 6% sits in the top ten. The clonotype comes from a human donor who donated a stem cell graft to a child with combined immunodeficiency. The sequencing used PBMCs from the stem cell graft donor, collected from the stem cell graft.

CDR3 bases: TGTGCCAGCAGCGGAACCGGGACAGGGTGGAACGAGCAGTACTTC. As protein: CASSGTGTGWNEQYF. The rearrangement links TRBV9 to TRBJ2-7, with TRBD1 matching 9 bases. CDR3 length equals 15 residues. In germline, CDR1 is SGDLS, CDR2 YYNGEE. Unmatched junction bases numbered 9, after V lost 3 bases and J lost 5 bases.